The 6 T cell receptor beta chains listed next were all sequenced from one sample in a study of cytomegalovirus exposure and HLA in healthy donors. Primers for the PCR totalled 60 Vbeta and 13 Jbeta. The protocol was immunoSEQ multiplex PCR, while the TCRdb copy is restricted to in-frame clones and leaves out a portion. This table has about 100,000 clones, 76% appearing once. Sequenced input: PBMCs. The receptor set was obtained from a woman aged 45-60 years in good health and CMV-seropositive.

This chain links TRBV19 with TRBJ2-3; 8 positions match TRBD2. This CDR3 region has 17 residues. The germline CDR1 and CDR2 sequences are LNHDA and SQIVND (reference sequence). Trimming at V came to 5 bases and at J to 1 base, leaving 11 bases not matched to a gene. For the CDR3, the DNA is TGTGCCAGTAGTTCCCCTCCCGGGCGGGGGGGCACAGATACGCAGTATTTT. Translation gives CASSSPPGRGGTDTQYF. Full variable domain (outside the CDR3, taken from reference TRBV19 and TRBJ2-3): DGGITQSPKYLFRKEGQNVTLSCEQNLNHDAMYWYRQDPGQGLRLIYYSQIVNDFQKGDIAEGYSVSREKKESFPLTVTSAQKNPTAFYLCASSSPPGRGGTDTQYFGPGTRLTVL.

The chain links TRBV14 to TRBJ2-7, with D maybe TRBD2 (5 bases). V lost 6 bases and J 7 bases, leaving 16 bases between the germline ends. The CDR3 sequence is 13 residues long. Germline loops: CDR1 SGHDN, CDR2 FVKESK. The CDR3 region is CASSWTGRGEQYF. The CDR3 region has the DNA TGTGCCAGCAGTTGGACGGGGAGAGGGGAGCAGTACTTC.

The chain links TRBV5-4 to TRBJ2-7; D may be TRBD1 (5 bases). Germline CDR1 SGHNT, CDR2 YYREEE (reference sequence). With 0 bases removed from V and 3 bases from J, the gap between germline ends came to 7 bases. This CDR3 is 13 amino acids long. CDR3: CASSLGQHYEQYF. The DNA of the CDR3 is TGTGCCAGCAGCTTGGGACAGCACTACGAGCAGTACTTC.

The genes are TRBV27 and TRBJ2-7; TRBD1 agrees at 7 bases. Germline CDR1 and CDR2: MNHEY and SMNVEV (reference sequence). The ends lost 6 bases at V and 3 bases at J; junction bases unmatched: 8. This CDR3 contains 14 residues. DNA of the CDR3: TGTGCCAGCAGGCCGACAGGGAGACACTACGAGCAGTACTTC. It yields the protein CASRPTGRHYEQYF.

V usage is TRBV5-4 and J usage is TRBJ2-1, with 8 positions matching TRBD2. Germline values: CDR1 SGHNT, CDR2 YYREEE (reference sequence). With 4 bases clipped from V and 5 bases from J, the junction kept 8 bases outside the gene matches. The CDR3 is 15 residues long. The CDR3 region has the DNA TGTGCCAGCAGCCTCAAGCGGGAGAGGAACAATGAGCAGTTCTTC. Residues: CASSLKRERNNEQFF.

The V call is TRBV27, the J call TRBJ1-1; D unresolved. Between the trimmed V and J ends, which lost 4 bases and 1 base, there was a span of 10 bases. This CDR3 is built from 14 residues. CDR1 MNHEY and CDR2 SMNVEV come from the germline V gene (reference sequence). CDR3 sequence reads: CASSSLPGNTEAFF. The DNA for the CDR3 is TGTGCCAGCAGTTCCCTCCCGGGGAACACTGAAGCTTTCTTT.